The entry that follows covers one T cell receptor (beta chain) sequence. Antigen specificity is unknown. The data stem from a study of graft-versus-host responses after intestinal transplantation. The CDR3 spans 15 residues. Germline V gene lookup returns CDR1 SGHTS and CDR2 YDEGEE. Between the trimmed V and J ends, which lost 4 bases and 0 bases, there was a span of 11 bases. Only in-frame clones appear in the TCRdb table, and some are missing; sequencing was by immunoSEQ multiplex PCR. Of 85,000 to 100,000 clones detected, about nine tenths appear once; the ten largest clones hold less than 0.08%. The rearrangement uses TRBV5-8 and TRBJ2-1; D not certain. Sequencing was performed on unstimulated CD8+ T cells sorted from spleen or lymph node cells, taken before transplant. The sequence derives from a human donor who was the organ donor for an intestinal transplant. The CDR3 bases are TGTGCCAGCAGCCCGACTCCAAGCTCCTACAATGAGCAGTTCTTC. Protein: CASSPTPSSYNEQFF. Complete variable domain (other parts from reference TRBV5-8 and TRBJ2-1): EAGVTQSPTHLIKTRGQQATLRCSPISGHTSVYWYQQALGLGLQFLLWYDEGEERNRGNFPPRFSGRQFPNYSSELNVNALELEDSALYLCASSPTPSSYNEQFFGPGTRLTVL.